Listed here are 8 T cell receptor beta chains from one sample, sequenced in a study of Graves' ophthalmopathy and Graves' hyperthyroidism. RNA transcripts were the template, and TCR beta CDR3 regions were amplified from them. Scientists carried out first-round RT-PCR using HTBI primers and then a second-round multiplex PCR. TCRdb ran MiXCR on the multiplex PCR reads and lists one entry per CDR3 protein. The table includes 350,000 or so distinct CDR3 sequences, roughly a sixth detected once. What was sequenced was peripheral blood. The source of these receptors is an adult man with Graves' ophthalmopathy.

The V and J genes are TRBV3-1 and TRBJ1-1; D gene uncertain. This CDR3 spans 13 amino acids. Trimming took 0 bases from V and 4 from J, leaving 6 bases between them. Germline-derived CDR1 and CDR2 are LGHDT and YNNKEL (reference sequence). The CDR3 sequence: CASSQDRITEAFF. CDR3 nucleotide sequence: TGTGCCAGCAGCCAAGATCGAATCACTGAAGCTTTCTTT.

This clonotype was observed at least ten times. The chain employs TRBV20-1 and TRBJ1-1, with no clear D. Germline V gene data show CDR1 as DFQATT and CDR2 as SNEGSKA (reference sequence). V gave up 7 bases and J gave up 1 base, with 7 bases separating them. The CDR3 covers 11 residues. CDR3 nucleotides: TGCAGTGTTGGGAAGAACACTGAAGCTTTCTTT. It translates to CSVGKNTEAFF.

Many counts were recorded for this clonotype. The rearrangement joins TRBV6-5 to TRBJ1-1; D uncertain. This CDR3 has 14 residues. Between the trimmed V and J ends, which lost 0 bases and 0 bases, there was a span of 5 bases. Germline CDR1 and CDR2: MNHEY and SVGAGI. Here the CDR3 reads CASSYSFLNTEAFF. In DNA form, the CDR3 reads TGTGCCAGCAGTTACTCGTTTTTGAACACTGAAGCTTTCTTT.

This clonotype has at least ten counts. The chain combines TRBV5-1 with TRBJ2-6; no clear D. The germline gives CDR1 SGHRS, CDR2 YFSETQ. The CDR3 extends over 13 amino acids. The ends were cut back, 4 bases at V and 3 bases at J, with 5 bases in the middle. CDR3 bases: TGCGCCAGCAGCGATAGTGGGGCCAACGTCCTGACTTTC. Amino acids: CASSDSGANVLTF.

The sample holds many counts of this clonotype. This chain links TRBV6-1 with TRBJ1-2; TRBD1 is a possible D gene (6 bases). The germline gives CDR1 MNHNS, CDR2 SASEGT. CDR3 length: 15 amino acids. V lost 0 bases and J 8 bases, leaving 16 bases between the germline ends. The CDR3 protein is CASSEAWAGARGYTF. The CDR3 bases are TGTGCCAGCAGTGAAGCTTGGGCGGGGGCGAGAGGCTACACCTTC.

This clonotype was picked up many times. The chain carries TRBV10-3 and TRBJ1-1, with 8 positions matching TRBD1. The CDR3 length is 14 residues. The V gene's germline CDR1 is ENHRY and CDR2 SYGVKD. Trimming removed 4 bases from V and 3 bases from J; junction bases left unmatched: 4. Here the CDR3 DNA reads TGTGCCATCAGTGGGACAGGGATGGACACTGAAGCTTTCTTT. Its translation: CAISGTGMDTEAFF.

The table lists this clonotype with many counts. The V and J genes are TRBV7-2 and TRBJ2-7, with 11 nucleotides matching TRBD2. The CDR3 totals 14 residues. CDR1 and CDR2 from the germline V gene are SGHTA and FQGNSA. V trimming: 1 base; J trimming: 7 bases; junction bases outside the gene matches: 3. CDR3 sequence: CASSLVGTSGEQYF. For the CDR3, the DNA is TGTGCCAGCAGCTTAGTGGGGACTAGCGGAGAGCAGTACTTC. The full variable domain, in which reference TRBV7-2 and TRBJ2-7 provide the parts outside the CDR3, is GAGVSQSPSNKVTEKGKDVELRCDPISGHTALYWYRQSLGQGLEFLIYFQGNSAPDKSGLPSDRFSAERTGGSVSTLTIQRTQQEDSAVYLCASSLVGTSGEQYFGPGTRLTVT.

This clonotype was seen repeatedly, ten times or more. CDR3 sequence (DNA): TGTGCCAGCAGTTACTCGGTAGCGGGAGAGGGAGAGACCCAGTACTTC. This translates into CASSYSVAGEGETQYF. The chain employs TRBV6-5 and TRBJ2-5, with 9 nucleotides matching TRBD2. This CDR3 region has 16 residues. J gave up 4 bases and V 0 bases, and 6 bases lay outside the gene matches. In germline, CDR1 is MNHEY, CDR2 SVGAGI.